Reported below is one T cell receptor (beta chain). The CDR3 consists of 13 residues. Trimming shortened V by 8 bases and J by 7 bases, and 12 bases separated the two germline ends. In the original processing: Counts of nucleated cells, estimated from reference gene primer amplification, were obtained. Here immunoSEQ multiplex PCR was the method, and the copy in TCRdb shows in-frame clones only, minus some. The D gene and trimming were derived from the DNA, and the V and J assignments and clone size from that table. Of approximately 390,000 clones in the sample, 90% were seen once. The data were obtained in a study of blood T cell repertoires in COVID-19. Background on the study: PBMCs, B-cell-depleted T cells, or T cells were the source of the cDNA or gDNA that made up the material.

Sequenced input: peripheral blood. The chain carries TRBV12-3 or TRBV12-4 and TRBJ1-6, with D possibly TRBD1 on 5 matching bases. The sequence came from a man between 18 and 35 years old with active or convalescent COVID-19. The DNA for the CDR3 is TGTGCCAGCCGCCAGGGCCCCAATTCACCCCTCCACTTT. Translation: CASRQGPNSPLHF.